This T cell receptor beta chain was identified in a study of cytomegalovirus exposure and HLA in healthy donors. The wider study: Membership in the Caucasian-associated ancestry cluster was found for about 84% of almost 400 genotyped donors.

Primers for the PCR totalled 60 Vbeta and 13 Jbeta. Measured with immunoSEQ multiplex PCR; TCRdb has only the in-frame clones, and not every one. The sample consists of about 120,000 clones, more than 60% of them appearing once. Of note for this clone: Antigen specificity is unknown.

Findings and limits, study-wide: Reports described diagnosis of cytomegalovirus status by the classifier as highly specific and sensitive.

This TCR came from a woman in her thirties or forties in good health and CMV-seronegative. The sample comprised PBMCs.

The CDR3 DNA sequence: TGTGCCAGCAGCCAAGGAGTGTCCATCTCCGAGCAGTACTTC. As protein: CASSQGVSISEQYF. The V and J genes are TRBV4-2 and TRBJ2-7; D is unclear. The CDR3 length is 14 residues. V lost 1 base, J lost 6 bases, and 13 bases lay in between. The germline CDR1 and CDR2 sequences are LGHNA and YNFKEQ.